The subject of this entry is one T cell receptor (beta chain). What it binds is not known. Built from TCR beta cDNA, the libraries had unique molecular identifiers in them. Via MiXCR, TCRdb re-called the PCR reads, giving one row per CDR3 protein. Here the sample spans hundreds of thousands of distinct CDR3 sequences, around 64% being singletons. These data originate in a study of post-analysis software for immune sequencing data. Findings of the study overall: Normalized Chao1 diversity in multiple sclerosis patients fell significantly below that of controls.

The source of this sequence is a girl under 10 years old with multiple sclerosis. The sequenced material came from blood.

CDR3 in amino acids: CAISESNERDEQYF. The CDR3 DNA sequence: TGTGCCATCAGTGAGTCGAATGAAAGGGACGAGCAGTACTTC. The V and J genes are TRBV10-3 and TRBJ2-7; D is ambiguous. The CDR3 extends over 14 amino acids. V was cut by 0 bases and J by 5 bases, with 11 bases left in between. Germline V lookup: CDR1 ENHRY, CDR2 SYGVKD.